This T cell receptor beta chain was sequenced for a study of cytomegalovirus exposure and HLA in healthy donors. About the study: From 150 million to 200 million T cells, an earlier analysis saw 90 million to 130 million unique TCR beta sequences. General study points: Most TCR sequences proved rare, with some public TCRs found in many donors.

Amplification used 60 Vbeta primers and 13 Jbeta primers. TCRdb's copy holds only in-frame clones and misses some; the assay was immunoSEQ multiplex PCR. This table holds 150,000 to 200,000 clones, over 70% found once. This CDR3 contains 17 residues. Per the germline V gene, CDR1 is MGHDK and CDR2 is SYGVNS. About this clone: The antigen is not known.

Sequences were obtained from PBMCs. The chain carries TRBV25-1 and TRBJ2-5; 9 nucleotides agree with TRBD2. The DNA end is a closer match to TRBJ2-7, so the J assignment may be wrong. This receptor was identified in a female donor in good health and CMV-seronegative. CDR3 protein: CASSEWASGKGLYEQYF. CDR3 sequence (DNA): TGTGCCAGCAGTGAATGGGCTAGCGGGAAAGGGCTCTACGAGCAGTACTTC.